The 17 T cell receptor beta chains listed next were all sequenced from one sample in a study of blood T cell repertoires in COVID-19. Only in-frame clones appear in the TCRdb table, and some are missing; sequencing was by immunoSEQ multiplex PCR. The top ten clones hold 5.5% to 7% of a sample with about 40,000 clones, more than 85% of them seen once. The sequenced sample consisted of peripheral blood. The receptor source for this set is an elderly woman with acute or convalescent COVID-19.

The J gene is TRBJ2-5, the V gene TRBV7-9, with D possibly TRBD2 on 7 matching bases. Germline CDR1 is SEHNR and CDR2 is FQNEAQ (reference sequence). This CDR3 comprises 16 residues. Trimming took 2 bases from V and 2 from J, leaving 15 bases between them. The CDR3 reads CASSLRGGGRQETQYF. For the CDR3, the DNA is TGTGCCAGCAGCTTAAGGGGCGGGGGCCGTCAAGAGACCCAGTACTTC.

This chain joins TRBV7-2 and TRBJ2-6; D possibly corresponds to TRBD2 (5 bases). V lost 7 bases and J 1 base, leaving 8 bases between the germline ends. The CDR3 is 14 residues long. CDR1 SGHTA and CDR2 FQGNSA come from the germline V gene. The CDR3: CASTRDSGANVLTF. The CDR3 bases are TGTGCCAGCACCCGGGATTCTGGGGCCAACGTCCTGACTTTC.

The CDR3, as DNA: TGTGCCATCCTTCAAGACCTGACAGGGACCGAGCAGTACTTC. This gives the protein CAILQDLTGTEQYF. The chain joins TRBV10-3 to TRBJ2-7; 7 positions match TRBD1. The CDR3 sequence is 14 residues long. Trimming cost V 8 bases and J 6 bases; bases outside gene matches: 13. The germline V gene encodes CDR1 ENHRY and CDR2 SYGVKD.

This clone was seen once. The chain couples TRBV30 to TRBJ1-6; TRBD1 might be the D (6 bases). CDR1 is GTSNPN, CDR2 SVGIG, per germline (reference sequence). V dropped 3 bases and J dropped 10 bases, with 13 bases sitting between them. This CDR3 is 13 amino acids long. The CDR3 spells CAWRVKGGSPLHF. The CDR3 nucleotides are TGTGCCTGGAGGGTAAAGGGGGGGTCACCCCTCCACTTT.

The chain recombines TRBV3-1 (or the pseudogene TRBV3-2) with TRBJ1-2, with TRBD1 matching 9 bases. The CDR3 has 15 amino acids. V shed 4 bases, J shed 2 bases, and the junction held 5 bases outside the gene matches. Germline V gives CDR1 LGHDT, CDR2 YNNKEL (reference sequence). In DNA, the CDR3 is TGTGCCAGCAGCCCCCGGGACAGGGCCAACTATGGCTACACCTTC. Translation gives CASSPRDRANYGYTF.

The rearrangement links TRBV30 to TRBJ1-5; perhaps TRBD1 as D (5 bases). The germline V gene has CDR1 GTSNPN and CDR2 SVGIG (reference sequence). V lost 4 bases, J lost 1 base, and 11 bases lay in between. This CDR3 comprises 14 residues. CDR3 nucleotide sequence: TGTGCCTGGACCTCCGGGGGGAGCAATCAGCCCCAGCATTTT. It encodes CAWTSGGSNQPQHF.

This chain connects TRBV7-6 to TRBJ2-5; maybe TRBD1 (5 bases). Germline V gene data show CDR1 as SGHVS and CDR2 as FNYEAQ. V was trimmed by 2 bases and J by 5 bases, leaving 12 bases between them. The CDR3 consists of 14 residues. The CDR3 sequence: CASSLRQGPETQYF. CDR3 bases: TGTGCCAGCAGCTTACGGCAGGGTCCCGAGACCCAGTACTTC.

This chain uses TRBV20-1 with TRBJ2-1; TRBD2 might be the D (6 bases). CDR1 DFQATT and CDR2 SNEGSKA come from the germline V gene (reference sequence). The CDR3 extends over 14 amino acids. Trimming cost V 3 bases and J 4 bases, with 13 bases left between them. This chain's CDR3 is CSASRLAPYNEQFF. CDR3 nucleotide sequence: TGCAGTGCTAGTAGGCTAGCGCCATACAATGAGCAGTTCTTC.

The chain links TRBV18 to TRBJ1-2, with 7 bases lining up with TRBD1. The V segment lost 5 bases and the J segment 4 bases; nucleotides outside the gene matches: 4. Germline CDR1 and CDR2: KGHSH and LQKENI. This CDR3 has 13 residues. The CDR3 spells CASSTGQAYGYTF. The DNA for the CDR3 is TGTGCCAGCTCAACAGGACAGGCCTATGGCTACACCTTC. The variable domain in full, completed from reference TRBV18 and TRBJ1-2, reads NAGVMQNPRHLVRRRGQEARLRCSPMKGHSHVYWYRQLPEEGLKFMVYLQKENIIDESGMPKERFSAEFPKEGPSILRIQQVVRGDSAAYFCASSTGQAYGYTFGSGTRLTVV.

The gene calls are TRBV5-8 and TRBJ2-6, with D unresolved. Germline CDR1 is SGHTS and CDR2 is YDEGEE. Trimming removed 3 bases at V and 4 bases at J, with 8 bases between. This CDR3 has 14 amino acids. In DNA form, the CDR3 reads TGTGCCAGCAGCTCGGTTTCAGGGGCCAACGTCCTGACTTTC. This gives the protein CASSSVSGANVLTF.

The chain joins TRBV7-3 to TRBJ2-6; TRBD1 is a possible D gene (5 bases). The CDR3 is 17 residues long. Trimming cost V 7 bases and J 3 bases, with 19 bases left between them. Germline CDR1 SGHTA, CDR2 FQGTGA. The CDR3 nucleotides are TGTGCCAGCACAAGGCCAGGGAATATAGGTGGGGCCAACGTCCTGACTTTC. This translates into CASTRPGNIGGANVLTF.

This clone appeared a few times. The chain carries TRBV19 and TRBJ2-7, with D possibly matching TRBD1 (5 bases). Germline V gene sequence: CDR1 LNHDA, CDR2 SQIVND (reference sequence). The CDR3 length is 12 residues. The V end was cut by 7 bases, the J end by 6 bases, with 13 bases between. This CDR3 is CASIGVLGEQYF. CDR3 bases: TGTGCCAGTATAGGGGTGCTGGGCGAGCAGTACTTC.

The genes are TRBV7-3 and TRBJ2-3; 12 bases agree with TRBD2. The germline gives CDR1 SGHTA, CDR2 FQGTGA. Germline trimming cut 5 bases from V and 9 bases from J; bases unmatched to any gene: 9. The CDR3 consists of 15 residues. As DNA, the CDR3 is TGTGCCAGCAGCATGACTAGCGGGGGTAGATGGACGCAGTATTTT. Amino acids: CASSMTSGGRWTQYF.

CDR3 coding DNA: TGCGCCAGCAGTGAGTCAGCAGGGAAGCGCTACACCTTC. Translating it yields CASSESAGKRYTF. The chain uses TRBV10-2 and TRBJ1-2; tentatively, D is TRBD1 (5 bases). V was cut by 0 bases and J by 9 bases, with 11 bases left in between. Per the germline V gene, CDR1 is WSHSY and CDR2 is SAAADI. The CDR3 has 13 amino acids.

This clone was found a few times. CDR3 nucleotide sequence: TGTGCCAGCAGCCCTAGGGGGCCTAACACTGAAGCTTTCTTT. Translating gives CASSPRGPNTEAFF. The chain combines TRBV21-1 with TRBJ1-1; TRBD1, the D gene given by the table, was not confirmed from the DNA. TRBV21-1 is tagged as a pseudogene. The CDR3 spans 14 residues.

This chain uses TRBV6-5 with TRBJ2-1; 8 nucleotides line up with TRBD1. This CDR3 comprises 15 residues. Germline trimming cut 6 bases from V and 4 bases from J; bases unmatched to any gene: 8. Germline CDR1 reads MNHEY; CDR2 reads SVGAGI. CDR3 sequence: CASRSDRAFYNEQFF. The CDR3 DNA reads as TGTGCCAGCAGATCGGACAGGGCCTTTTACAATGAGCAGTTCTTC.

CDR3 bases: TGTGCCAGCAGCCAGGGACAGAACAATGAGCAGTTCTTC. Protein sequence: CASSQGQNNEQFF. The chain recombines TRBV5-4 with TRBJ2-1; 7 bases are a match to TRBD1. Germline V gives CDR1 SGHNT, CDR2 YYREEE (reference sequence). V trimming: 4 bases; J trimming: 5 bases; junction bases outside the gene matches: 3. The CDR3 consists of 13 residues.